The 27 T cell receptor beta chains presented below share a single source sample, sequenced in a study of T cells in tuberculosis (dated by TCRdb to the late 2010s). Library prep was done by the immunoSEQ multiplex PCR assay. Imported from immuneACCESS, the table was reduced by TCRdb to in-frame sequences with V and J called. These copies leave out some clones; in studies compared against another copy, an unresolved V gene accounts for under half, and the cause of the remainder is not known. The sample records about 7,700 clones, around 93% of which are singletons. 11% of the sample comes from the top ten. Input material: PBMCs. These receptors were collected from an adult with tuberculosis.

The rearrangement uses TRBV10-3 and TRBJ2-5; 10 bases line up with TRBD2. CDR1 and CDR2 from the germline V gene are ENHRY and SYGVKD. CDR3 length: 15 amino acids. The V segment lost 3 bases and the J segment 0 bases; nucleotides outside the gene matches: 1. Here the CDR3 reads CAISESGGDQETQYF. The CDR3 DNA reads TGTGCCATCAGTGAAAGCGGGGGGGACCAAGAGACCCAGTACTTC.

This chain links TRBV5-1 with TRBJ1-2, with D possibly being TRBD1 (5 bases). The CDR3 sequence is 12 residues long. In germline, CDR1 is SGHRS, CDR2 YFSETQ. The ends were cut back, 6 bases at V and 4 bases at J, with 10 bases in the middle. The CDR3 region is CASNQQGYGYTF. The CDR3 bases are TGCGCCAGCAATCAGCAGGGCTATGGCTACACCTTC.

The rearrangement joins TRBV9 to TRBJ2-7; 8 bases match TRBD2. V shed 0 bases and J 0 bases; nucleotides not matched to a gene: 5. This CDR3 is built from 16 residues. Germline loops: CDR1 SGDLS, CDR2 YYNGEE. This CDR3 reads CASSVGIGTSSYEQYF. DNA for the CDR3: TGTGCCAGCAGCGTAGGAATCGGGACTAGCTCCTACGAGCAGTACTTC.

The rearrangement joins TRBV9 to TRBJ2-7; a possible D gene is TRBD1 (5 bases). The CDR3 length is 14 residues. V dropped 0 bases and J dropped 2 bases, with 9 bases sitting between them. From germline, CDR1 is SGDLS and CDR2 YYNGEE. The CDR3 loop reads CASSVGGRAYEQYF. The DNA for the CDR3 is TGTGCCAGCAGCGTAGGCGGCAGGGCCTACGAGCAGTACTTC.

The J gene is TRBJ2-3, the V gene TRBV4-1, with a tentative D call TRBD1 (6 bases). The CDR3 runs 19 residues. Between the trimmed V and J ends, which lost 4 bases and 0 bases, there was a span of 23 bases. The germline CDR1 and CDR2 sequences are MGHRA and YSYEKL. CDR3 amino acids: CASSRTEPLGGSSTDTQYF. The CDR3 DNA reads as TGCGCCAGCAGCCGAACCGAACCCTTAGGGGGATCTAGCACAGATACGCAGTATTTT.

In its sample, this clone was seen a few times. The V call is TRBV7-2, the J call TRBJ2-1; 11 nucleotides align to TRBD2. V trimming: 1 base; J trimming: 2 bases; junction bases outside the gene matches: 1. The length of the CDR3 is 16 residues. Germline V gene sequence: CDR1 SGHTA, CDR2 FQGNSA. For the CDR3, the DNA is TGTGCCAGCAGCTTAGGGACTAGCGGGCCCTACAATGAGCAGTTCTTC. Translation: CASSLGTSGPYNEQFF.

The sample holds one count of this clone. This chain uses TRBV25-1 with TRBJ2-1; maybe TRBD2 (6 bases). Trimming removed 3 bases from V and 5 bases from J, with 14 bases in between. The CDR3 sequence is 15 residues long. Germline CDR1 reads MGHDK; CDR2 reads SYGVNS. In nucleotides, the CDR3 is TGTGCCAGCAGTGAGAGAGAGGGAGGCCACAATGAGCAGTTCTTC. Translated: CASSEREGGHNEQFF.

The chain combines TRBV15 with TRBJ2-5, with 11 bases that match TRBD2. Per germline, CDR1 LNHNV and CDR2 YYDKDF (reference sequence). This CDR3 region has 18 residues. J was trimmed by 1 base and V by 0 bases; bases with no gene match: 7. The CDR3 loop is CATSRDRRLAGIQETQYF. For the CDR3, the DNA is TGTGCCACCAGCAGAGATAGGAGACTAGCGGGGATCCAAGAGACCCAGTACTTC.

This clone was observed once. The chain combines TRBV6-6 with TRBJ2-7, with 8 bases identical to TRBD1. Looked up from germline, CDR1 is MNHNY and CDR2 is SVGAGI (reference sequence). V was pared by 2 bases and J by 3 bases, with 6 bases of the junction left unmatched. The CDR3 loop spans 15 amino acids. CDR3 sequence reads: CASSYQGAHFYEQYF. As DNA, the CDR3 is TGTGCCAGCAGTTACCAGGGGGCGCACTTCTACGAGCAGTACTTC.

Here the CDR3 reads CASLLLGQGGQPQHF. The CDR3 DNA reads TGTGCCAGTCTTCTACTCGGACAGGGGGGCCAGCCCCAGCATTTT. The rearrangement links TRBV19 to TRBJ1-5; 10 bases fit TRBD1. V was pared by 8 bases and J by 7 bases, with 11 bases of the junction left unmatched. There are 15 residues in the CDR3. The germline CDR1 and CDR2 sequences are LNHDA and SQIVND (reference sequence).

Here the CDR3 reads CASSLFRTPPASYTF. As DNA, the CDR3 is TGTGCCAGCAGCTTGTTCCGGACACCGCCCGCTAGTTACACCTTC. The J gene is TRBJ1-2, the V gene TRBV5-6; perhaps TRBD1 as D (5 bases). Germline lookup yields CDR1 SGHDT and CDR2 YYEEEE. This CDR3 comprises 15 residues. Trimming cost V 1 base and J 11 bases, with 21 bases left between them.

The gene calls are TRBV7-9 and TRBJ2-1, with 8 nucleotides matching TRBD2. V lost 5 bases, J lost 0 bases, and 3 bases stayed unmatched. Germline V lookup: CDR1 SEHNR, CDR2 FQNEAQ (reference sequence). CDR3 length: 15 residues. The DNA for the CDR3 is TGTGCCAGCAGCCCTAGCGGGTCCTCCTACAATGAGCAGTTCTTC. Amino acids: CASSPSGSSYNEQFF.

J is TRBJ1-2 and V is TRBV7-2; the match to TRBD1 covers 9 bases. The CDR3 is made up of 18 amino acids. After removal of 4 bases from V and 0 bases from J, the junction contained 12 bases not matched to a gene. Germline assignment: CDR1 SGHTA and CDR2 FQGNSA. The CDR3 is CASSSQGAKFRANYGYTF. The CDR3 bases are TGTGCCAGCAGCTCACAGGGGGCGAAGTTTAGGGCTAACTATGGCTACACCTTC.

The V call is TRBV30, the J call TRBJ2-1; 10 bases match TRBD2. CDR1 and CDR2 from the germline V gene are GTSNPN and SVGIG (reference sequence). The CDR3 spans 13 residues. Trimming cost V 3 bases and J 16 bases; bases outside gene matches: 12. The CDR3 region has the DNA TGTGCCTGGAGAAGGGCAGAACTAGCGGGACCTTTCTTC. Translation gives CAWRRAELAGPFF.

The V gene is TRBV30, the J gene TRBJ2-2; the D gene is possibly TRBD2 (6 bases). V lost 5 bases and J lost 1, with 11 bases in between. Germline CDR1 is GTSNPN and CDR2 is SVGIG (reference sequence). The CDR3 loop spans 14 amino acids. CDR3 DNA sequence: TGTGCCTGGGGAGGGATTCGGAACACCGGGGAGCTGTTTTTT. Protein: CAWGGIRNTGELFF.

Sample share makes this clone medium-sized. The chain combines TRBV2 with TRBJ1-1; D is possibly TRBD1 (5 bases). Trimming removed 4 bases from V and 6 bases from J, with 18 bases in between. Germline-derived CDR1 and CDR2 are SNHLY and FYNNEI. The CDR3 has 15 residues. The CDR3 nucleotides are TGTGCCAGCAGTGTTGCGGACATTGCGTGGGCTGAAGCTTTCTTT. Translating it yields CASSVADIAWAEAFF. The whole variable domain, remainder taken from reference TRBV2 and TRBJ1-1, is EPEVTQTPSHQVTQMGQEVILRCVPISNHLYFYWYRQILGQKVEFLVSFYNNEISEKSEIFDDQFSVERPDGSNFTLKIRSTKLEDSAMYFCASSVADIAWAEAFFGQGTRLTVV.

The V call is TRBV7-8, the J call TRBJ2-1; 13 bases agree with TRBD2. CDR3 length: 15 amino acids. V gave up 5 bases and J gave up 12 bases; unmatched junction bases: 10. Germline CDR1 is SGHVS and CDR2 is FQNEAQ. The DNA of the CDR3 is TGTGCCAGCAGCCGCAGACTAGCGGGGGGTACCCCGCAGTTCTTC. Its protein is CASSRRLAGGTPQFF.

The V call is TRBV7-7, the J call TRBJ1-2, with D tentatively TRBD1 (5 bases). The germline gives CDR1 SSHAT, CDR2 FNYEAQ (reference sequence). This CDR3 region has 13 residues. Trimming stripped 5 bases from V and 6 bases from J, with 13 bases between. The CDR3 region is CASSPIGGDGYTF. The CDR3 bases are TGTGCCAGCAGCCCTATCGGGGGAGATGGCTACACCTTC. Based on the CDR3 plus reference TRBV7-7 and TRBJ1-2, the full variable domain is GAGVSQSPRYKVTKRGQDVTLRCDPISSHATLYWYQQALGQGPEFLTYFNYEAQPDKSGLPSDRFSAERPEGSISTLTIQRTEQRDSAMYRCASSPIGGDGYTFGSGTRLTVV.

In DNA, the CDR3 is TGTGCCAGCTCACCTCGAGACAGGGTCTATGGCTACACCTTC. Translation gives CASSPRDRVYGYTF. The V and J genes are TRBV18 and TRBJ1-2, with 7 bases lining up with TRBD1. CDR1 and CDR2 (germline): KGHSH, LQKENI. This CDR3 contains 14 residues. After removal of 3 bases from V and 4 bases from J, the junction contained 5 bases not matched to a gene.

This clone was observed once. This rearrangement joins TRBV30 to TRBJ2-1; D is possibly TRBD1 (6 bases). This CDR3 contains 13 residues. V was trimmed by 3 bases and J by 6 bases, leaving 12 bases between them. CDR1 and CDR2 (germline): GTSNPN, SVGIG (reference sequence). CDR3 region: CAWSPGTLNEQFF. The CDR3 DNA follows: TGTGCCTGGAGCCCCGGGACACTCAATGAGCAGTTCTTC.

The CDR3 loop reads CASSWAGDGEQYF. In DNA, the CDR3 is TGCGCCAGCAGCTGGGCAGGGGATGGCGAGCAGTACTTC. The V call is TRBV5-1, the J call TRBJ2-7, with D possibly TRBD1 on 6 matching bases. Germline V gene sequence: CDR1 SGHRS, CDR2 YFSETQ. The CDR3 is 13 amino acids. V was shortened by 3 bases and J by 6 bases, with 13 bases between the two germline ends.

The genes are TRBV6-5 and TRBJ2-5, with 10 bases fitting TRBD2. The CDR3 is 14 residues long. Germline V gives CDR1 MNHEY, CDR2 SVGAGI. V shed 2 bases and J 7 bases; nucleotides not matched to a gene: 4. CDR3 sequence reads: CASSYRTSGGTQYF. Written as DNA, the CDR3 is TGTGCCAGCAGTTACCGGACTAGCGGTGGGACCCAGTACTTC.

The gene calls are TRBV9 and TRBJ2-3; 9 bases map to TRBD1. This CDR3 has 15 residues. J gave up 6 bases and V 4 bases, and 9 bases lay outside the gene matches. Germline values: CDR1 SGDLS, CDR2 YYNGEE. CDR3 in DNA: TGTGCCAGCAGCCCCAGGACAGGGGCAGGGGATACGCAGTATTTT. It is translated as CASSPRTGAGDTQYF.

The chain has TRBV29-1 and TRBJ1-4; D unresolved. The CDR3 consists of 11 residues. Germline V gene data show CDR1 as SQVTM and CDR2 as ANQGSEA. Trimming shortened V by 4 bases and J by 8 bases, and 8 bases separated the two germline ends. CDR3 in amino acids: CSVGDGEKLFF. DNA of the CDR3: TGCAGCGTTGGAGACGGGGAAAAACTGTTTTTT.

The rearrangement joins TRBV6-1 to TRBJ1-1, with 7 bases that match TRBD1. The germline V gene has CDR1 MNHNS and CDR2 SASEGT. V trimming: 8 bases; J trimming: 5 bases; junction bases outside the gene matches: 11. The CDR3 consists of 14 residues. DNA of the CDR3: TGTGCCAGCGGTGGCCAGGGGGAGAATACTGAAGCTTTCTTT. Translating it yields CASGGQGENTEAFF.

This sequence joins TRBV7-2 and TRBJ2-5; 11 bases are a match to TRBD2. V lost 3 bases and J lost 3; bases outside the gene matches: 0. Germline V gene lookup returns CDR1 SGHTA and CDR2 FQGNSA. The CDR3 runs to 14 residues. The CDR3 nucleotides are TGTGCCAGCAGCTTGACTAGCGGGAAAGAGACCCAGTACTTC. Translation: CASSLTSGKETQYF.

This chain joins TRBV5-6 and TRBJ2-5, with D uncertain. The germline gives CDR1 SGHDT, CDR2 YYEEEE. V gave up 1 base and J gave up 1 base, with 11 bases separating them. The CDR3 extends over 15 amino acids. CDR3 in DNA: TGTGCCAGCAGCTTGCCCAGTATTATCCAAGAGACCCAGTACTTC. It is translated as CASSLPSIIQETQYF.